The 5 T cell receptor beta chains below all came from one sample that was sequenced in a study of blood T cell repertoires in COVID-19. TCRdb's table, derived via immunoSEQ multiplex PCR, lists solely in-frame clones and lacks some. The profile covers fewer than 400,000 clones, with more than 70% appearing a single time and about 2.7% taken by the ten largest. Sequenced input: peripheral blood. Receptor source: a young man with active or convalescent COVID-19.

This clone is a singleton in its sample. The chain combines TRBV12-3 or TRBV12-4 with TRBJ2-1; no clear D. Between the trimmed V and J ends, which lost 8 bases and 8 bases, there was a span of 10 bases. CDR3 size: 11 residues. CDR3 residues: CASGYQDEQFF. The DNA for the CDR3 is TGTGCCAGCGGATATCAGGATGAGCAGTTCTTC.

This chain links TRBV18 with TRBJ2-7; maybe TRBD1 (6 bases). The germline V gene has CDR1 KGHSH and CDR2 LQKENI. The length of the CDR3 is 14 residues. V shed 5 bases and J shed 2 bases, with 13 bases lying between them. This chain's CDR3 is CASSTGTKTYEQYF. The CDR3 coding sequence is TGTGCCAGCTCAACCGGGACAAAAACCTACGAGCAGTACTTC.

Points on this clone: This same CDR3 is encoded by further DNA sequences in the sample. The genes are TRBV15 and TRBJ2-7; 11 nucleotides line up with TRBD1. V lost 5 bases and J lost 2; bases outside the gene matches: 5. The CDR3 is 15 residues long. Germline loops: CDR1 LNHNV, CDR2 YYDKDF (reference sequence). This CDR3 is CATSRGTGGAYEQYF. For the CDR3, the DNA is TGTGCCACCAGCCGCGGGACAGGGGGTGCCTACGAGCAGTACTTC.

V is TRBV28 and J is TRBJ2-3; TRBD2 matches at 15 bases. From germline, CDR1 is MDHEN and CDR2 SYDVKM. The CDR3 has 18 amino acids. V shed 4 bases, J shed 2 bases, and the junction held 7 bases outside the gene matches. The CDR3 DNA is TGTGCCAGCAGTTGGGCCGGGACTAGCGGGAGGATCACAGATACGCAGTATTTT. This translates into CASSWAGTSGRITDTQYF.

In this sample, this clone turned up once. This sequence joins TRBV19 and TRBJ1-5; D is unresolved. The CDR3 has 13 amino acids. Trimming stripped 3 bases from V and 4 bases from J, with 7 bases between. Germline V gene data show CDR1 as LNHDA and CDR2 as SQIVND (reference sequence). CDR3 loop: CASSMALNQPQHF. Here the CDR3 DNA reads TGTGCCAGTAGTATGGCATTGAATCAGCCCCAGCATTTT.